This is a list of T cell receptor beta chains from one sample in a study of cytomegalovirus exposure and HLA in healthy donors. Only in-frame clones appear in the TCRdb table, and some are missing; sequencing was by immunoSEQ multiplex PCR. Of some 110,000 clones listed, about 73% are singletons. The specimen was PBMCs. Every receptor here comes from a woman aged 45-60 years in good health and CMV-seropositive. CDR3s include the opening cysteine and the closing phenylalanine or tryptophan. Fields, in order: V gene, J gene, clone size, D gene, CDR3 protein, CDR3 DNA. A D gene is named only where the DNA matches it firmly. Part of the rows lack a size; the others show once, few, many or a class for expanded clones.

TRBV5-4	TRBJ1-4	NA	TRBD1	CASSRDRGPEKLFF	TGTGCCAGCAGCCGGGACAGGGGACCTGAAAAACTGTTTTTT
TRBV7-9	TRBJ2-1	NA	TRBD2	CSSSLIAGTSGDNEQFF	TGTTCCAGCAGCTTAATCGCCGGGACTAGCGGGGACAATGAGCAGTTCTTC
TRBV19	TRBJ1-6	many	NA	CASSMGNTSPLHF	TGTGCCAGTAGTATGGGCAATACTTCACCCCTCCACTTT
TRBV2	TRBJ2-1	few	NA	CASSPGTEGYNEQFF	TGTGCCAGCAGTCCCGGGACGGAGGGCTACAATGAGCAGTTCTTC
TRBV7-9	TRBJ2-5	few	TRBD2	CASSLLAGKETQYF	TGTGCCAGCAGCTTACTAGCGGGGAAAGAGACCCAGTACTTC
TRBV7-9	TRBJ1-2	NA	TRBD1	CASSSFMNRGSYGYTF	TGTGCCAGCAGCTCGTTCATGAACAGGGGGTCCTATGGCTACACCTTC
TRBV7-3	TRBJ2-2	NA	NA	CASSLTPDRHTGELFF	TGTGCCAGCAGCTTAACCCCGGACAGACACACCGGGGAGCTGTTTTTT
TRBV6-1	TRBJ1-4	NA	NA	CASSPMGREKLFF	TGTGCCAGCAGTCCTATGGGGCGTGAAAAACTGTTTTTT
TRBV2	TRBJ2-1	NA	NA	CASSELLLQGNEQFF	TGTGCCAGCAGTGAACTGCTCCTACAGGGAAATGAGCAGTTCTTC
TRBV20-1	TRBJ1-3	NA	NA	CSARLGGTIYF	TGCAGTGCTCGTCTCGGGGGAACCATATATTTT